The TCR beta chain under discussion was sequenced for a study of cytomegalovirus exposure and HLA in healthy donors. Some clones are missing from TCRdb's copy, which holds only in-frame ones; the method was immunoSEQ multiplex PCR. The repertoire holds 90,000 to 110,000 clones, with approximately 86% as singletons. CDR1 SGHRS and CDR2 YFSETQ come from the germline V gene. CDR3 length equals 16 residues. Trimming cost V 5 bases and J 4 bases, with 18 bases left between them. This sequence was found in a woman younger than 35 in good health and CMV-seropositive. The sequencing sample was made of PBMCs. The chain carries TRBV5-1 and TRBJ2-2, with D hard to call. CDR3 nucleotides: TGCGCCAGCAGGGTAACTCGAACCGGGTCCACCGGGGAGCTGTTTTTT. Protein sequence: CASRVTRTGSTGELFF.